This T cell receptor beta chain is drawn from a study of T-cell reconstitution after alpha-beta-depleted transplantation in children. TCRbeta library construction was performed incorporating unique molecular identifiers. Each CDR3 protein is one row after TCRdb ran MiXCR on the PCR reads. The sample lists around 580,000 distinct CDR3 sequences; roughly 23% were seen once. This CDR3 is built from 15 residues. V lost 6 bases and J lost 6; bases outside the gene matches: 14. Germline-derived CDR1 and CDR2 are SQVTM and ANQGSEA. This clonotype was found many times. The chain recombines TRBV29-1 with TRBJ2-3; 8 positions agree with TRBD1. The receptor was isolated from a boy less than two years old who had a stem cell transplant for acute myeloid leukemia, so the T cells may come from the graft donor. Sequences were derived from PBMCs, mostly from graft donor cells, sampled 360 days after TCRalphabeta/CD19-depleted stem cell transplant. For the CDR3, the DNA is TGCAGCGTCGAACCGGTGGGACAGGAGGTGGATACGCAGTATTTT. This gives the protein CSVEPVGQEVDTQYF.